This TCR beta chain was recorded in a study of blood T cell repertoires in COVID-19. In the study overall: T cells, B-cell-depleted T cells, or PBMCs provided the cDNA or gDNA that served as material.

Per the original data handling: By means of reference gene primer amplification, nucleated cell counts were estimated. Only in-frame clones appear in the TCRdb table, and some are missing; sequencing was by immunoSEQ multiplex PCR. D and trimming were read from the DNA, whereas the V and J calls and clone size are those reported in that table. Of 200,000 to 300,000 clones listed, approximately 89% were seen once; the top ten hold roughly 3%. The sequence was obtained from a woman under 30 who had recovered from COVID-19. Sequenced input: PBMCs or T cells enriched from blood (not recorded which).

The CDR3 loop reads CASSSSGGEGEKLFF. DNA of the CDR3: TGTGCCAGCAGCTCCTCAGGGGGAGAGGGTGAAAAACTGTTTTTT. The rearrangement uses TRBV5-5 and TRBJ1-4; 7 nucleotides align to TRBD1. The germline gives CDR1 SGHKS, CDR2 YYEKEE (reference sequence). The ends lost 3 bases at V and 7 bases at J; junction bases unmatched: 9. The CDR3 is 15 amino acids.